This T cell receptor beta chain was obtained from a study of shared clonotypes between healthy human individuals (dated by TCRdb to 2020 to 2021). Regarding the research as a whole: Three men and two women, aged 18 to 49 years, made up the cohort. To estimate repertoire size and how much clonotype sharing occurs between individuals, the study deeply sequenced the blood TCR repertoires of roughly 5 healthy adults. Per donor, three plates each were used for CD4 naive and CD4 memory, two for CD8 naive, and one for CD8 memory. Each donor's leukapheresis produced roughly between roughly 0.85 and 9 billion PBMCs. Different laboratories and diverse techniques were used to prepare libraries and sequence TCR repertoires, to increase sequencing depth and limit assay-specific biases.

Cut back by 5 bases and 2 bases, the V and J ends lie 9 bases apart. Counted from cysteine to phenylalanine, this CDR3 has 13 amino acids. Left in the record is the CDR3 DNA by itself, 39 bases read in frame from the first base. From the germline V gene (reference sequence), CDR1 is SEHNR and CDR2 is FQNEAQ. Notes on this clone: Its antigen is still unknown. No base-level quality is on record; no much larger clone is a single base apart.

General findings and caveats noted by the study authors: Sampling was restricted to blood, and TCR repertoires in tissue are likely to differ from TCR repertoires in blood. Pairwise subsampling led to the expectation that sequencing depth would affect the degree of clonotype sharing among donors. Across a few donors, roughly 5.1% of naive CD4, roughly 3.5% of naive CD8, under 2.5% of memory CD4, and about 0.4% of memory CD8 clonotypes were shared. The small number of donors limited the genetic and exposure-history diversity represented. Higher generation probabilities were observed for clonotypes shared by all four sorted-subset donors than for non-shared clonotypes. Rarefaction of sorted-subset datasets indicated incomplete sequencing despite the large sequencing depth. Naive subsets generally had larger estimated clonotype richness than memory subsets.

For the CD8 naive samples, CD45RO-negative cells were positively selected for CCR7, yielding a CD45RA+CCR7+ population from which TemRA cells were excluded. Donors were healthy HIV-negative adults with no recently reported acute infections or vaccinations. Only Caucasian adults living in Nashville, Tennessee, USA were represented among the donors. Blood was collected by leukapheresis, and PBMCs were isolated by Ficoll-Histopaque density gradient centrifugation and then cryopreserved in liquid nitrogen vapor phase. Analytical flow cytometry was used to check the purity and quantity of each magnetically sorted T cell population. From each sorted fraction, genomic DNA was isolated and quantified by UV absorbance on a Nanodrop 2000c. Using the deep immunoSEQ assay, TCR CDR3 regions were amplified from genomic DNA by multiplex PCR. Genomic DNA extracted from each cell subset was distributed evenly over all wells of several immunoSEQ 96-well plates, and each plate served as one replicate. Each replicate PCR for sorted subsets received around 210 ng genomic DNA, equal to about 29,000 T cell genomes. Purified libraries were quantified with a Qubit 3.0 fluorometer, sized on a Bioanalyzer 2100, and re-quantified with the KAPA Library Quantification kit. Every immunoSEQ 96-well plate was sequenced on a separate single-read 150-cycle Illumina NextSeq 550 flow cell. The original methods were these. Because the immunoSEQ output included only junctional sequences and no quality scores, the filtering could not be the same as the filtering used for full-length reads. To assign V/J genes and CDR3, sequences were annotated against IMGT germline references using PyIR, a Python wrapper for IgBLAST v1.9. Reads were removed for weak V/J assignments (E-value above 1e-6), missing CDR3, stop codons, out-of-frame junctions, or ambiguous translated residues. V3J clonotypes were defined by identical inferred V gene, J gene, and CDR3 amino acid sequence. Percentage overlap between repertoires was calculated by dividing the number of shared unique clonotypes by the size of the smaller repertoire. Richness of each repertoire was evaluated using RTK rarefaction, the Chao1 estimator, and Recon v2.1 estimates of unobserved clonotypes. Generation probabilities for all TCRbeta clonotypes obtained by the gDNA method from a handful of donors were computed using OLGA. TCRdb mirrors the immuneACCESS table, restricted to in-frame sequences. Some clones are absent from its copies; in checked studies, under half trace to an unresolved V gene, and the reason for the others is unknown. Clone size and the V and J calls come from that table; the DNA yielded D and trimming. This sample lists about 2.1 million clones; about 94% were detected once. The top ten constitute approximately 1.7% of the sample.

The sequence came from a man between 18 and 35 years old in good health. Some clones in this sample may be carry-over from other donors' samples. Sequencing used naive CD8+ T cells from PBMCs. Read against the paper, the sample's cell subset or site label means: CD45RA+CCR7+. The sequence is built from TRBV7-9 and TRBJ2-5; TRBD2 might be the D gene, on 5 matching bases. The sequenced DNA is TGTGCCAGCAGCCCCAGGACTCAAGAGACCCAGTACTTC. The encoded protein is CASSPRTQETQYF.